The 9 T cell receptor beta chains below come from one sample, sequenced in a study of long-term antiretroviral therapy in people with HIV (dated by TCRdb to between 2021 and 2022). The immunoSEQ hsTCRB v3.0 assay was used at survey level resolution for TRB variable region sequencing. This immuneACCESS table, as held by TCRdb, lists in-frame sequences with V and J called but not all clones. Of the missing ones, under half trace to an unresolved V gene in checked studies; the others have no known cause. This sample has about 22,000 clones in its table, and 85% to 90% of those were observed once. In total, the top ten clones hold roughly 7% of the sample. Material: unsorted PBMCs, obtained 1.8 years before starting antiretroviral therapy. The receptors derive from a woman under 40 with HIV.

The chain combines TRBV5-6 with TRBJ1-5; the D gene is possibly TRBD1 (6 bases). Trimming shortened V by 0 bases and J by 3 bases, and 10 bases separated the two germline ends. This CDR3 region has 15 residues. CDR1 is SGHDT, CDR2 YYEEEE, per germline. The CDR3 nucleotides read TGTGCCAGCAGCTTGGCAGGGGACTCCAATCAGCCCCAGCATTTT. It is translated as CASSLAGDSNQPQHF. The variable domain in full, with the rest retrieved from reference TRBV5-6 and TRBJ1-5, is DAGVTQSPTHLIKTRGQQVTLRCSPKSGHDTVSWYQQALGQGPQFIFQYYEEEERQRGNFPDRFSGHQFPNYSSELNVNALLLGDSALYLCASSLAGDSNQPQHFGDGTRLSIL.

The rearrangement uses TRBV7-2 and TRBJ1-6, with TRBD1 as a possible D gene (6 bases). Germline V gene lookup returns CDR1 SGHTA and CDR2 FQGNSA. The V end was cut by 2 bases, the J end by 6 bases, with 11 bases between. The CDR3 is made up of 15 amino acids. CDR3 sequence: CASSLRGQFNSPLHF. The CDR3 DNA reads TGTGCCAGCAGCTTACGCGGACAGTTTAATTCACCCCTCCACTTT.

The chain uses TRBV4-1 and TRBJ2-3; D is unresolved. The length of the CDR3 is 15 residues. The V end lost 4 bases, the J end lost 4 bases, and 15 bases lay between the germline ends. Germline loops: CDR1 MGHRA, CDR2 YSYEKL. CDR3 sequence: CASSLVSSRSDTQYF. The CDR3 nucleotides read TGCGCCAGCAGCCTCGTATCGTCGAGGTCAGATACGCAGTATTTT.

This chain connects TRBV7-8 to TRBJ2-4; weak D call: TRBD2 (6 bases). V was trimmed by 1 base and J by 7 bases, leaving 14 bases between them. The CDR3 totals 15 residues. Germline-derived CDR1 and CDR2 are SGHVS and FQNEAQ. CDR3 bases: TGTGCCAGCAGCTTAGAATCGACTAGGTTCAACATTCAGTACTTC. It codes for CASSLESTRFNIQYF.

The gene calls are TRBV4-2 and TRBJ2-3; D not resolved. The germline V gene encodes CDR1 LGHNA and CDR2 YNFKEQ. The germline V and J ends were trimmed by 0 bases and 6 bases, with 16 bases remaining between them. The CDR3 is 16 residues long. CDR3 amino acids: CASSQDLGRATDTQYF. DNA of the CDR3: TGTGCCAGCAGCCAAGATCTGGGCCGAGCGACCGATACGCAGTATTTT.

The V call is TRBV29-1, the J call TRBJ2-1, with TRBD1 matching 9 bases. Germline loops: CDR1 SQVTM, CDR2 ANQGSEA. The CDR3 length is 15 residues. After removal of 6 bases from V and 3 bases from J, the junction contained 9 bases not matched to a gene. The CDR3 reads CSVPIRDRVYNEQFF. The CDR3 DNA reads as TGCAGCGTACCGATCCGGGACAGGGTCTACAATGAGCAGTTCTTC.

The chain recombines TRBV5-1 with TRBJ1-4; D is undetermined. CDR1 and CDR2 (germline): SGHRS, YFSETQ. The CDR3 contains 15 residues. Trimming took off 1 base at V and 10 bases at J, with 17 bases between the two ends. For the CDR3, the DNA is TGCGCCAGCAGCTTGTCCCCTGAGGCTTCGGGAAAACTGTTTTTT. Translated, it gives CASSLSPEASGKLFF.

CDR3 protein: CASSFSGSGANVLTF. DNA for the CDR3: TGTGCCAGCAGCTTCTCCGGCTCTGGGGCCAACGTCCTGACTTTC. This chain uses TRBV11-2 with TRBJ2-6; no definite D call. Germline values: CDR1 SGHAT, CDR2 FQNNGV. This CDR3 is built from 15 residues. V was pared by 3 bases and J by 0 bases, with 6 bases between.

This clone was detected only once. The V gene is TRBV9, the J gene TRBJ2-2, with D unresolved. V lost 3 bases, J lost 3 bases, and 12 bases lay in between. The germline V gene encodes CDR1 SGDLS and CDR2 YYNGEE. The CDR3 is made up of 15 amino acids. The CDR3 nucleotides read TGTGCCAGCAGCGGCCGGGCCACTGACACCGGGGAGCTGTTTTTT. Translated: CASSGRATDTGELFF.